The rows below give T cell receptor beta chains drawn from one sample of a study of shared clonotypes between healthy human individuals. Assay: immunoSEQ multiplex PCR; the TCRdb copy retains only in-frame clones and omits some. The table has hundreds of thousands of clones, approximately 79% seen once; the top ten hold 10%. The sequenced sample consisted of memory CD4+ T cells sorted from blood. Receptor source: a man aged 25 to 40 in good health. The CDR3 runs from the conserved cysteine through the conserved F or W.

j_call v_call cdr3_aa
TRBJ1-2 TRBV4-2 CASRPSGEVYGYTF
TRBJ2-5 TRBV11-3 CASSVGVQETQYF
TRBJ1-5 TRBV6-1 CASSGSNQPQHF
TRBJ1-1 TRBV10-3 CAISPGRGVNTEAFF
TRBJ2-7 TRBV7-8 CASSFLGSGEQYF
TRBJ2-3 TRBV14 CASSHRGGGQGTDTQYF
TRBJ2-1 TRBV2 CASSDQGYEQFF
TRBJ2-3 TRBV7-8 CASSLESPPVSTDTQYF
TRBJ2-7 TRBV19 CATTEGREQYF
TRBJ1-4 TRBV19 CASSIGRDSFNEKLFF
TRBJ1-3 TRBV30 CAREAASGNTIYF
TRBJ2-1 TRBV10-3 CAISTGGGFNEQFF
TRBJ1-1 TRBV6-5 CAITTAGGTEAFF
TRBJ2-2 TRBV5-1 CASSVSETGELFF